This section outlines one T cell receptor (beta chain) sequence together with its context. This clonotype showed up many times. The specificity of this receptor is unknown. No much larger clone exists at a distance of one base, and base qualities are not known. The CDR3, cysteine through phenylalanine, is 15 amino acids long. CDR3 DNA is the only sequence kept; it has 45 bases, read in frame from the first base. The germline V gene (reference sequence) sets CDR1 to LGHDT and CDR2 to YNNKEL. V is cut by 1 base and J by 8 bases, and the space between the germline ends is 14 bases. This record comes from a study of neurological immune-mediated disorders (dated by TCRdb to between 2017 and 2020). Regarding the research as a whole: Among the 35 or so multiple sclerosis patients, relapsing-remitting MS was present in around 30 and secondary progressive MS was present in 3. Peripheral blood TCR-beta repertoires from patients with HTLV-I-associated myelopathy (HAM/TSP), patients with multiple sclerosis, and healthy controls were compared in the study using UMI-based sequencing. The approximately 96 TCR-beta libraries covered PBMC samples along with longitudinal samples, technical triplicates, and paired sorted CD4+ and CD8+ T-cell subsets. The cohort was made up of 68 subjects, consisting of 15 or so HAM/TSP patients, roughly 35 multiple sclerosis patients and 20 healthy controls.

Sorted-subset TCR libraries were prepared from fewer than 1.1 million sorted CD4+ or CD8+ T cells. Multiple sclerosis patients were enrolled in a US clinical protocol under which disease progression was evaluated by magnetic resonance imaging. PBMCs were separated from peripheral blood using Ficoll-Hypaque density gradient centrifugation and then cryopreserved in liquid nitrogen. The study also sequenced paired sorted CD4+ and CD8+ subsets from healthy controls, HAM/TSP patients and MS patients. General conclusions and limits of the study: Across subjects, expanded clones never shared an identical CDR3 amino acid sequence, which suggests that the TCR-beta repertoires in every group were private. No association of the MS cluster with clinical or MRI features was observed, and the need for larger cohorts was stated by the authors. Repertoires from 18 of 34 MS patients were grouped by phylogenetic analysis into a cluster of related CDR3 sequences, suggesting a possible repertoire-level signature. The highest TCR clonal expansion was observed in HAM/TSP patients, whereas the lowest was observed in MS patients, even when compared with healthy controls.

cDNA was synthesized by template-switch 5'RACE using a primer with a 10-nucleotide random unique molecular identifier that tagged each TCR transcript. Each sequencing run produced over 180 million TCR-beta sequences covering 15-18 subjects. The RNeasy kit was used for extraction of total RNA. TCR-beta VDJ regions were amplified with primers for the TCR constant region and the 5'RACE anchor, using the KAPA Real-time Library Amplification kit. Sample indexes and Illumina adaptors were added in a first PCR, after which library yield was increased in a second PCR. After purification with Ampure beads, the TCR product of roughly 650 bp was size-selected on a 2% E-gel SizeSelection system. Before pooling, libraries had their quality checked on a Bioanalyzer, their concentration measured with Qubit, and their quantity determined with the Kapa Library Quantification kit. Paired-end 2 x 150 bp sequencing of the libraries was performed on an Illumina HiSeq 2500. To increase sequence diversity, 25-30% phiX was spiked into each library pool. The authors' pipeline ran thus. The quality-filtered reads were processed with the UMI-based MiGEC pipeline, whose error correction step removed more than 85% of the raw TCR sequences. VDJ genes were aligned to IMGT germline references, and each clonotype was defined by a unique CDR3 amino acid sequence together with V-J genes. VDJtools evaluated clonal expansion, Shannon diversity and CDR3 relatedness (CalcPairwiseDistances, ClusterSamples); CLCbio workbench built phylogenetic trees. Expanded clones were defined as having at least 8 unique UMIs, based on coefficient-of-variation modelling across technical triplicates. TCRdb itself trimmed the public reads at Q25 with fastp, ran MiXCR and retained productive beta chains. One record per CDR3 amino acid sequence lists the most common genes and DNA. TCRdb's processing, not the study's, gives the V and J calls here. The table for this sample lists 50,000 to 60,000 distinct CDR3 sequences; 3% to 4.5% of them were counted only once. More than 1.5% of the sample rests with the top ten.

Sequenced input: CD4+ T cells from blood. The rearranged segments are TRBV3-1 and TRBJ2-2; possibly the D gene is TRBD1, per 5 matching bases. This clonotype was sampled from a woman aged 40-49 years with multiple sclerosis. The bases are TGTGCCAGCAGCCAAGTATCTGGGGCAGGAGGGGAGCTGTTTTTT. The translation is CASSQVSGAGGELFF.